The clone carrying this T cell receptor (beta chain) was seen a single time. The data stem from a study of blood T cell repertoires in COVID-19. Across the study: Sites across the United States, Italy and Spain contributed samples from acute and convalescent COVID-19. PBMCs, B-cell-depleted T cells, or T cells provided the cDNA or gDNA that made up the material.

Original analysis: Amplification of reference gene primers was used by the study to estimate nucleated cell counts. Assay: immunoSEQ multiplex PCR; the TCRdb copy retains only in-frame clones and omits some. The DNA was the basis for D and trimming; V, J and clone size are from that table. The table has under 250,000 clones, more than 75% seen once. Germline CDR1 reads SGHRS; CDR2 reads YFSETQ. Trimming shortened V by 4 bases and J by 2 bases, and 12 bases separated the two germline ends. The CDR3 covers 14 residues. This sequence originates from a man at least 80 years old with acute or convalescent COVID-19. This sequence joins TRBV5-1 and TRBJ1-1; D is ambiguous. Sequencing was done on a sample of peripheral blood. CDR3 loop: CASSPLDGNTEAFF. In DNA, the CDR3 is TGCGCCAGCAGCCCCCTAGACGGCAACACTGAAGCTTTCTTT.